This TCR beta chain emerged from a study of blood T cell repertoires in COVID-19. Study as a whole: The United States, Italy and Spain supplied acute and convalescent COVID-19 samples. In each case, the material was cDNA or gDNA derived from T cells, B-cell-depleted T cells, or PBMCs.

Followed over time, Seattle patients had been enrolled while infection was active. Per the original methods: Estimates of nucleated cell counts were drawn from the amplification of reference gene primers. Profiling relied on immunoSEQ multiplex PCR, and the TCRdb table lists in-frame clones only, not all of them. V, J and clone size are those of that table, while D and trimming were read from the DNA. The sample carries a few hundred thousand clones, about 87% recorded once. This receptor was identified in a woman between 55 and 75 years old with COVID-19, enrolled during active disease. Sequenced material: peripheral blood.

The CDR3 loop is CASRDRAYNSPLHF. In DNA, the CDR3 is TGTGCCAGCAGGGACAGGGCGTATAATTCACCCCTCCACTTT. The J gene is TRBJ1-6, the V gene TRBV6-5; 8 bases are shared with TRBD1. The germline V gene has CDR1 MNHEY and CDR2 SVGAGI. This CDR3 contains 14 residues. After removal of 6 bases from V and 4 bases from J, the junction contained 2 bases not matched to a gene.